The 20 T cell receptor beta chains in this list originate from one sample, sequenced in a study of T-cell memory formation after mild COVID-19. TCRdb itself ran the 5' RACE reads through MiXCR, one entry per CDR3 protein. The sample yields approximately 580,000 distinct CDR3 sequences, roughly 21% seen once. Sequenced material: PBMCs or a T cell subset sorted from them (not recorded which). The receptors here all came from an adult woman who had mild COVID-19 (a few samples of this study predate the infection). Cell type and time point are not known.

This clonotype was observed a handful of times. The chain links TRBV6-6 to TRBJ1-5, with TRBD1 as a possible D gene (5 bases). Trimming stripped 5 bases from V and 3 bases from J, with 17 bases between. CDR3 length: 16 amino acids. The germline V gene has CDR1 MNHNY and CDR2 SVGAGI (reference sequence). The CDR3 is CASSGSGTAHNQPQHF. DNA of the CDR3: TGTGCCAGCAGTGGATCCGGGACCGCACACAATCAGCCCCAGCATTTT.

The V and J genes are TRBV4-1 and TRBJ1-5; TRBD1 might be the D (5 bases). CDR1 is MGHRA and CDR2 is YSYEKL in the germline V gene. This CDR3 comprises 17 residues. The germline V and J ends were trimmed by 1 base and 1 base, with 14 bases remaining between them. The DNA for the CDR3 is TGCGCCAGCAGCCAAGCGGGGTCAGGGTGGAGCAATCAGCCCCAGCATTTT. This encodes CASSQAGSGWSNQPQHF.

This clonotype has just a few counts. The chain carries TRBV14 and TRBJ2-7; either TRBD1 or TRBD2 may fit D (5 bases each). V lost 1 base, J lost 9 bases, and 13 bases lay in between. The length of the CDR3 is 13 residues. Germline V lookup: CDR1 SGHDN, CDR2 FVKESK. CDR3 sequence reads: CASSQGDRTLQYF. In DNA form, the CDR3 reads TGTGCCAGCAGCCAAGGGGACCGGACACTGCAGTACTTC.

J is TRBJ2-2 and V is TRBV20-1; D may be TRBD2 (6 bases). Germline V gene lookup returns CDR1 DFQATT and CDR2 SNEGSKA (reference sequence). V lost 4 bases to trimming and J lost 7 bases, with 13 bases between them. CDR3 length: 13 residues. The CDR3 sequence is CSAKRWGDGELFF. The CDR3 nucleotides are TGCAGTGCTAAGAGGTGGGGGGACGGGGAGCTGTTTTTT.

This clonotype showed up just a few times. V gene TRBV5-1 combines with J gene TRBJ2-5; TRBD1 matches 7 bases. V lost 0 bases, J lost 4 bases, and 9 bases stayed unmatched. This CDR3 region has 16 residues. Germline CDR1 and CDR2: SGHRS and YFSETQ. The CDR3 coding sequence is TGCGCCAGCAGCTTGGATCGGGCAGGGGGTGGAGAGACCCAGTACTTC. It is translated as CASSLDRAGGGETQYF.

This clonotype was seen only a few times. The rearrangement uses TRBV20-1 and TRBJ1-2; D is undetermined. CDR3 length equals 8 residues. Trimming removed 6 bases from V and 8 bases from J, with 4 bases in between. The germline V gene encodes CDR1 DFQATT and CDR2 SNEGSKA (reference sequence). CDR3 residues: CSAGGYTF. CDR3 sequence (DNA): TGCAGTGCGGGGGGCTACACCTTC.

This chain connects TRBV20-1 to TRBJ2-7; TRBD2 matches at 12 bases. V trimming: 6 bases; J trimming: 2 bases; junction bases outside the gene matches: 2. The CDR3 sequence is 13 residues long. Germline V gene sequence: CDR1 DFQATT, CDR2 SNEGSKA (reference sequence). The CDR3 loop is CSARTSGTYEQYF. CDR3 DNA: TGCAGTGCCAGGACTAGCGGGACCTACGAGCAGTACTTC.

There are a few counts of this clonotype. The rearrangement links TRBV24-1 to TRBJ2-1; tentatively, D is TRBD2 (5 bases). Looked up from germline, CDR1 is KGHDR and CDR2 is SFDVKD. The CDR3 has 13 residues. V lost 7 bases, J lost 6 bases, and 12 bases lay in between. CDR3 region: CATRENRGNEQFF. CDR3 nucleotides: TGTGCCACCAGAGAGAACCGGGGCAATGAGCAGTTCTTC.

The rearrangement uses TRBV18 and TRBJ1-1; 7 bases fit TRBD1. The CDR3 consists of 16 residues. Per the germline V gene, CDR1 is KGHSH and CDR2 is LQKENI. The V segment lost 0 bases and the J segment 9 bases; nucleotides outside the gene matches: 13. Written as DNA, the CDR3 is TGTGCCAGCTCACCACCTTGGGACAGAATGGGGGCGCAAGCTTTCTTT. Protein sequence: CASSPPWDRMGAQAFF.

The chain recombines TRBV3-1 with TRBJ2-7, with unresolved D. Germline CDR1 reads LGHDT; CDR2 reads YNNKEL (reference sequence). The CDR3 covers 14 residues. Between the trimmed V and J ends, which lost 1 base and 5 bases, there was a span of 12 bases. CDR3 sequence (DNA): TGTGCCAGCAGCCAAGGCGGAAAAATCCACGAGCAGTACTTC. Translating it yields CASSQGGKIHEQYF.

This clonotype was counted between two and nine times. CDR3 DNA sequence: TGTGCCAGCAGCTTTCCTCCTACTAGCGGGAGGGCCGGGGCCAAAAACATTCAGTACTTC. Protein sequence: CASSFPPTSGRAGAKNIQYF. The J gene is TRBJ2-4, the V gene TRBV7-2; 13 bases are a match to TRBD2. V lost 3 bases, J lost 1 base, and 12 bases stayed unmatched. Germline V lookup: CDR1 SGHTA, CDR2 FQGNSA. CDR3 length: 20 amino acids.

The V call is TRBV18, the J call TRBJ1-1, with no clear D. V was shortened by 2 bases and J by 3 bases, with 13 bases between the two germline ends. The length of the CDR3 is 15 residues. Germline V gene sequence: CDR1 KGHSH, CDR2 LQKENI. The CDR3 is CASSPIDNQDTEAFF. CDR3 DNA sequence: TGTGCCAGCTCACCAATAGACAATCAAGACACTGAAGCTTTCTTT.

The CDR3 here is CASSPFNMNTEAFF. The CDR3 DNA sequence: TGTGCCAGCAGTCCCTTTAACATGAACACTGAAGCTTTCTTT. The rearrangement joins TRBV2 to TRBJ1-1; D call uncertain. CDR3 size: 14 residues. V dropped 5 bases and J dropped 0 bases, with 10 bases sitting between them. Germline CDR1 is SNHLY and CDR2 is FYNNEI. Looking up the rest from reference TRBV2 and TRBJ1-1 gives the full variable domain: EPEVTQTPSHQVTQMGQEVILRCVPISNHLYFYWYRQILGQKVEFLVSFYNNEISEKSEIFDDQFSVERPDGSNFTLKIRSTKLEDSAMYFCASSPFNMNTEAFFGQGTRLTVV.

The chain is built from TRBV4-2 and TRBJ1-5; TRBD1 agrees at 7 bases. The germline CDR1 and CDR2 sequences are LGHNA and YNFKEQ. This CDR3 is built from 14 residues. The ends lost 4 bases at V and 7 bases at J; junction bases unmatched: 7. The CDR3, as DNA: TGTGCCAGCAGCCTCTACAGGGGCGGACAGCCCCAGCATTTT. Amino acids: CASSLYRGGQPQHF.

The chain links TRBV5-5 to TRBJ2-7, with 7 nucleotides matching TRBD1. Germline loops: CDR1 SGHKS, CDR2 YYEKEE (reference sequence). J lost 0 bases, V lost 4 bases, and 7 bases had no gene match. The CDR3 spans 15 residues. This CDR3 reads CASSARQGHSYEQYF. CDR3 sequence (DNA): TGTGCCAGCAGCGCCCGACAGGGCCACTCCTACGAGCAGTACTTC.

The chain uses TRBV7-3 and TRBJ2-7; possible D gene TRBD1, 6 bases. The CDR3 runs to 13 residues. V lost 7 bases and J 4 bases, leaving 14 bases between the germline ends. Germline V gene lookup returns CDR1 SGHTA and CDR2 FQGTGA. The CDR3 nucleotides are TGTGCCAGCAACACAGGGCTGGGGTACGAGCAGTACTTC. Amino acids: CASNTGLGYEQYF.

This clonotype appeared a few times. This chain uses TRBV13 with TRBJ2-7; a weak D match, TRBD1 (6 bases). Germline CDR1 is PRHDT and CDR2 is FYEKMQ (reference sequence). V lost 4 bases, J lost 6 bases, and 19 bases lay in between. CDR3 size: 15 residues. CDR3 sequence reads: CASSWWGQGIGEQYF. CDR3 nucleotides: TGTGCCAGCAGCTGGTGGGGGCAGGGAATAGGCGAGCAGTACTTC.

The genes are TRBV29-1 and TRBJ2-7; D might be TRBD1 or TRBD2, each matching 5 bases. CDR1 and CDR2 from the germline V gene are SQVTM and ANQGSEA. V was pared by 4 bases and J by 2 bases, with 6 bases between. The CDR3 runs to 11 residues. The DNA for the CDR3 is TGCAGCGTTGTGGGGGCCTACGAGCAGTACTTC. It yields the protein CSVVGAYEQYF.

This clonotype was counted a few times. This chain links TRBV12-3 or TRBV12-4 with TRBJ2-3; D is perhaps TRBD2 (5 bases). V was shortened by 5 bases and J by 2 bases, with 17 bases between the two germline ends. The CDR3 length is 16 residues. The CDR3 coding sequence is TGTGCCAGCAGTCGGCGAGGACTCTTAAACACAGATACGCAGTATTTT. It is translated as CASSRRGLLNTDTQYF.

This clonotype was seen more than once but under ten times. The gene calls are TRBV30 and TRBJ2-2; D unclear. Trimming cost V 3 bases and J 6 bases, with 5 bases left between them. CDR1 is GTSNPN and CDR2 is SVGIG in the germline V gene (reference sequence). The CDR3 runs to 11 residues. The CDR3: CAWRRPGELFF. CDR3 DNA: TGTGCCTGGAGAAGACCCGGGGAGCTGTTTTTT.